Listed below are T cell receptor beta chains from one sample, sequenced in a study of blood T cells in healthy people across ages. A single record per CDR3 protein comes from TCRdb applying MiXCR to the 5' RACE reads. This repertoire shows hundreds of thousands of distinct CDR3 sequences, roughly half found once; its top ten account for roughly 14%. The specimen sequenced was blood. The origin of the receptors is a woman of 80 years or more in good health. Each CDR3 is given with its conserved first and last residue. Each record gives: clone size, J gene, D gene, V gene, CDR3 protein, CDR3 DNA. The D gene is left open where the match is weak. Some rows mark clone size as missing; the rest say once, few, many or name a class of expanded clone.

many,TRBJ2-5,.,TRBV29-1,CSVREWTQYF,TGCAGCGTTCGGGAGTGGACCCAGTACTTC
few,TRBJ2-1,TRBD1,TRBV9,CASSPTADRGWNEQFF,TGTGCCAGCAGCCCGACCGCAGACAGGGGTTGGAATGAGCAGTTCTTC
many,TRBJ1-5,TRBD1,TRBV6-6,CASSHGTGGYNQPQHF,TGTGCCAGCAGTCACGGGACAGGGGGTTACAATCAGCCCCAGCATTTT
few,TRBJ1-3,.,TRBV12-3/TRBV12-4,CASKAGSGNTIYF,TGTGCCAGCAAGGCAGGGTCTGGAAACACCATATATTTT
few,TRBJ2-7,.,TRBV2,CASRVGRHEQYF,TGTGCCAGCAGAGTTGGGCGCCACGAGCAGTACTTC
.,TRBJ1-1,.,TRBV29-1,CSVERGSSNTEAFF,TGCAGCGTTGAGCGGGGGAGTTCGAACACTGAAGCTTTCTTT
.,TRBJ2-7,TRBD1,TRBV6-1,CASSEADRVAYEQYF,TGTGCCAGCAGTGAAGCGGACAGGGTGGCGTACGAGCAGTACTTC
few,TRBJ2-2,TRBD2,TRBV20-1,CSATLAGVGGELFF,TGCAGTGCTACCTTAGCGGGAGTAGGCGGGGAGCTGTTTTTT
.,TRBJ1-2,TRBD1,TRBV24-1,CATSDLQGTGGYTF,TGTGCCACCAGTGATTTACAGGGGACGGGAGGCTACACCTTC
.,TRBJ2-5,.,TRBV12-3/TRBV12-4,CASSRTALGETQYF,TGTGCCAGCAGTCGGACGGCTCTTGGAGAGACCCAGTACTTC
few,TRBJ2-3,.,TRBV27,CASSLSPKSTDTQYF,TGTGCCAGCAGTTTATCGCCGAAGAGTACAGATACGCAGTATTTT
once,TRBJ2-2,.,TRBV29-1,CSVATGELFF,TGCAGCGTAGCAACCGGGGAGCTGTTTTTT
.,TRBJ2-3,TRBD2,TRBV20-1,CSAPGLAEGTDTQYF,TGCAGTGCTCCGGGACTAGCCGAAGGGACAGATACGCAGTATTTT
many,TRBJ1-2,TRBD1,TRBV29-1,CSVASKTGKFGYTF,TGCAGCGTTGCTTCGAAGACAGGGAAGTTCGGCTACACCTTC
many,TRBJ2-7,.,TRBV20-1,CSATGTAYEQYF,TGCAGTGCTACAGGGACGGCGTACGAGCAGTACTTC
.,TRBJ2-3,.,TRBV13,CASSSLRSDGGPAGTQYF,TGTGCCAGCAGCTCCTTACGCTCGGACGGGGGCCCAGCGGGTACGCAGTATTTT
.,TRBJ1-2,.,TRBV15,CATSKTGAANYGYTF,TGTGCCACCAGCAAGACAGGCGCCGCTAACTATGGCTACACCTTC
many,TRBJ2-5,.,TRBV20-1,CSARVPGQKKETQYF,TGCAGTGCTAGAGTTCCCGGACAGAAGAAAGAGACCCAGTACTTC
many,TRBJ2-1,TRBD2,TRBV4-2,CASSQDSSGRYNEQFF,TGTGCCAGCAGCCAAGATTCTAGCGGGCGGTACAATGAGCAGTTCTTC
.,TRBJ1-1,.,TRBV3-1,CASSQGGRSEAFF,TGTGCCAGCAGCCAAGGAGGTCGGAGTGAAGCTTTCTTT
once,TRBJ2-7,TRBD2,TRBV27,CASSLSGLAGLYEQYF,TGTGCCAGCAGTTTATCGGGGCTAGCGGGCCTCTACGAGCAGTACTTC
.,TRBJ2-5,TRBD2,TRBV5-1,CASSDPQTSGTQETQYF,TGCGCCAGCAGCGATCCTCAGACTAGCGGCACCCAAGAGACCCAGTACTTC
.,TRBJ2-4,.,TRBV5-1,CASSPETVAKNIQYF,TGCGCCAGCAGCCCGGAGACAGTAGCCAAAAACATTCAGTACTTC
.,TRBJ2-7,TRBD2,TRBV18,CASTLAVSSYNEQYF,TGTGCCAGCACCCTAGCGGTGAGCTCCTACAATGAGCAGTACTTC
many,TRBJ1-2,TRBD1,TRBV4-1,CASSQGPGTGSYGYTF,TGCGCCAGCAGCCAAGGCCCCGGGACAGGGTCATACGGCTACACCTTC
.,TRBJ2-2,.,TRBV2,CASSALAFGGELFF,TGTGCCAGCAGTGCCCTAGCGTTCGGCGGGGAGCTGTTTTTT
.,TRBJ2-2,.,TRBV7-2,CASSLRVRDNTGELFF,TGTGCCAGCAGCTTAAGGGTCAGGGACAACACCGGGGAGCTGTTTTTT
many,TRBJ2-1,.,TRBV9,CASSVDKLYNEQFF,TGTGCCAGCAGCGTTGATAAACTCTACAATGAGCAGTTCTTC
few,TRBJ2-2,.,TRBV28,CASSLRRTLNTGELFF,TGTGCCAGCAGTTTAAGAAGGACCCTGAACACCGGGGAGCTGTTTTTT
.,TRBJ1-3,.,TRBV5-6,CASSLTDRPNTIYF,TGTGCCAGCAGCTTGACTGATAGGCCGAACACCATATATTTT
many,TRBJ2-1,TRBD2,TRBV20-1,CSAFLSGGSSSYNEQFF,TGCAGTGCTTTTCTCAGCGGGGGGTCGAGCTCCTACAATGAGCAGTTCTTC
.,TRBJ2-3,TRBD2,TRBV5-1,CASSLRASGTGSFTDTQYF,TGCGCCAGCAGCCTCCGCGCTAGCGGGACGGGTAGCTTCACAGATACGCAGTATTTT
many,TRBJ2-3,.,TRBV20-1,CSASRDSRTDTQYF,TGCAGTGCTAGCCGGGACTCACGCACAGATACGCAGTATTTT
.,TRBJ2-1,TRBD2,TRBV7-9,CASSTLAGYVDEQFF,TGTGCCAGCAGCACACTAGCGGGATATGTCGATGAGCAGTTCTTC
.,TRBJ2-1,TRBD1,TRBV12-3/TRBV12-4,CASHRTGTYNEQFF,TGTGCCAGCCATAGGACAGGAACCTACAATGAGCAGTTCTTC
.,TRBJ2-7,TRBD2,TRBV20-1,CSARDRRTSLEQYF,TGCAGTGCTAGAGATCGAAGGACTAGCCTTGAGCAGTACTTC
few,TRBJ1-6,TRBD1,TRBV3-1,CASSSGQGAYNSPLHF,TGTGCCAGCAGCTCCGGACAGGGGGCATATAATTCACCCCTCCACTTT
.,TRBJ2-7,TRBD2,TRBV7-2,CASSLVGLAAYEQYF,TGTGCCAGCAGCTTAGTGGGACTAGCGGCCTACGAGCAGTACTTC
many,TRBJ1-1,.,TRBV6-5,CASSPGLNTEAFF,TGTGCCAGCAGCCCTGGCCTAAACACTGAAGCTTTCTTT
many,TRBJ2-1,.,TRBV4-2,CASSQGGNNEQFF,TGTGCCAGCAGCCAAGGGGGCAACAATGAGCAGTTCTTC
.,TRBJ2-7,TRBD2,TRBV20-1,CSARRSGEGLSYEQYF,TGCAGTGCTAGGAGATCGGGGGAGGGGCTTTCCTACGAGCAGTACTTC
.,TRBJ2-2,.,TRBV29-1,CSVVPDLNTGELFF,TGCAGCGTTGTGCCAGACTTAAACACCGGGGAGCTGTTTTTT
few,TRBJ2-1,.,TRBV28,CASKAGEQVSREQFF,TGTGCCAGCAAGGCCGGAGAACAGGTCTCGCGTGAGCAGTTCTTC
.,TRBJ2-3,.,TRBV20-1,CSAGPGTQYF,TGCAGTGCTGGCCCGGGTACGCAGTATTTT
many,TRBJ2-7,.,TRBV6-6,CASRINQGSYREQYF,TGTGCCAGCAGGATAAATCAGGGGAGCTATAGAGAGCAGTACTTC
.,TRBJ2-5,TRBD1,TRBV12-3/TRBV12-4,CASSTTGARETQYF,TGTGCCAGCAGTACTACAGGGGCACGGGAGACCCAGTACTTC
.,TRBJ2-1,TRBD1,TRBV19,CASSVGRTGREQFF,TGTGCCAGTAGTGTGGGAAGGACAGGCCGTGAGCAGTTCTTC
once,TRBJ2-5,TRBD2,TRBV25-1,CASSDPGRGWGQYF,TGTGCCAGCAGTGATCCTGGGAGGGGATGGGGCCAGTACTTC
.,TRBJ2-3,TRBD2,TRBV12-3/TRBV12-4,CAWIGLAAEKRDTQYF,TGTGCCTGGATAGGACTAGCGGCCGAAAAGCGAGATACGCAGTATTTT
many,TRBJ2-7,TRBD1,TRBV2,CASSESFVGQVYF,TGTGCCAGCAGTGAAAGTTTCGTAGGACAGGTGTACTTC
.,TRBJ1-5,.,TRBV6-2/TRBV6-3,CASSYNTGGIQPQHF,TGTGCCAGCAGTTACAATACAGGAGGGATTCAGCCCCAGCATTTT
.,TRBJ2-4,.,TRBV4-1,CASSPLVGGPAKNIQYF,TGCGCCAGCAGCCCTTTAGTGGGGGGCCCCGCCAAAAACATTCAGTACTTC
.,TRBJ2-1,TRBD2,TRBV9,CASRVGTSGGRIKFF,TGTGCCAGCCGCGTAGGGACTAGCGGGGGCCGAATTAAGTTCTTC